This record looks at one TCR beta chain sequence and its context. Its antigen is currently not known. No per-base quality is available; no much larger clone lies one base away. At the junction V is shortened by 4 bases and J by 4 bases; bases outside the gene matches: 6. The germline V gene encodes CDR1 SGHTA and CDR2 FQGTGA. The cysteine opens and the phenylalanine closes a CDR3 of 15 amino acids. This entry keeps only the CDR3 DNA: 45 bases, framed from base 1. To sequence the TCRbeta CDR3 region, genomic DNA was isolated from the sorted cells. The immunoSEQ Assay was used to sequence the TCRbeta CDR3 regions. Held by TCRdb, this immuneACCESS table contains in-frame sequences only and omits some clones. Under half of the omission traces to an unresolved V gene where checked; the cause of the rest is unknown. In all, the sample holds more than 95,000 clones, and 92% of those were seen once. The leading ten clones occupy about 0.81% of the sample.

Patients with autoimmune disease history or receiving systemic immunosuppression were excluded from the trial. Peripheral blood for TCR sequencing was drawn from every dose cohort at baseline, at cycle 4 day 1 and at cycle 7 day 1. Samples came from an open-label, multicenter, first-in-human phase I dose-escalation trial of ivuxolimab. Adults with locally advanced or metastatic melanoma, renal cell, hepatocellular, or head and neck squamous cell carcinoma were enrolled in the trial. Before TCR sequencing, CD4+ and CD8+ T cells were separately sorted from peripheral blood. This sample stems from a study of OX40 agonist ivuxolimab in advanced cancers. Some background on the complete study: The costimulatory receptor OX40 (CD134) was targeted by ivuxolimab, a fully human IgG2 agonistic monoclonal antibody. The monotherapy dose-escalation portion (N of about 50 patients) of the phase I ivuxolimab trial is reported in the paper. Of the 50 or so patients in dose escalation, about 20 had hepatocellular carcinoma, about 15 had melanoma, 9 had renal cell carcinoma and 9 had head and neck cancer. Prior anti-PD-1, anti-PD-L1 or anti-CTLA-4 therapy was permitted, and roughly two fifths of dose-escalation patients had received checkpoint inhibitors. Intravenous ivuxolimab was administered to patients every 2 weeks at six dose levels: 0.01, 0.1, 0.3, 1.5, 3 and 10 mg/kg. The purpose of peripheral TCRbeta sequencing was to test whether ivuxolimab changed TCR sequence diversity and led to clonal T-cell expansion. In the dose-escalation cohort, roughly 82% of patients were male, and the mean age was roughly 60 years with a range of roughly 20 to 79. Partial responses occurred in three dose-escalation patients, of whom one had hepatocellular carcinoma and two had cutaneous melanoma. Summary of the overall study and its limitations: At doses from 0.1 to 3.0 mg/kg, clonal expansion was seen in both CD4+ and CD8+ blood T cells between baseline and week 6. In partial responders in the 0.1-3.0 mg/kg groups, normalized peripheral clonal expansion was found to be among the lowest, especially among CD8+ T cells. Low levels of normalized T-cell clonal expansion were also shown by some nonresponding patients. After ivuxolimab, more expanded clones were found on average in CD8+ T cells than in CD4+ T cells. Which antigens the clonally expanded peripheral T cells were specific for was not determined.

The starting material was CD4+ or CD8+ T cells sorted from blood, obtained in a trial of the OX40 agonist ivuxolimab. Recombination connected TRBV7-3 to TRBJ2-1, with 8 junctional bases fitting TRBD2. The TCR sequence derives from an adult with an advanced solid tumor such as melanoma, head and neck, liver or kidney cancer. The DNA sequence follows: TGTGCCAGCAGCTCTCCTAGCGGGTCGTACAATGAGCAGTTCTTC. It translates to CASSSPSGSYNEQFF.